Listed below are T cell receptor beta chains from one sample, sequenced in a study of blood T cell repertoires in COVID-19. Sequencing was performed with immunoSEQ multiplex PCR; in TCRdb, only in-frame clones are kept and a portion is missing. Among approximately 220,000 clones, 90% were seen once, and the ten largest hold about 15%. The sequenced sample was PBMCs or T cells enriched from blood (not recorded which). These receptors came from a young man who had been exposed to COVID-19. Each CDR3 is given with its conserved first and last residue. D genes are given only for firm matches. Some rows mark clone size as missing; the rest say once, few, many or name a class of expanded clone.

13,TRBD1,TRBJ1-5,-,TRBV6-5,TGTGCCAGCTGCCAGGGGGCGAGACAGCCCCAGCATTTT,CASCQGARQPQHF
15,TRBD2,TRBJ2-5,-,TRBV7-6,TGTGCCAGCAGCTTAGATTGGGAGGGCGCGGGGACCCAGTACTTC,CASSLDWEGAGTQYF
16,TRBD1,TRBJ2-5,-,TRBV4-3,TGCGCCAGCAGCCGAGAAGCCGGGACAGGACAAGAGACCCAGTACTTC,CASSREAGTGQETQYF
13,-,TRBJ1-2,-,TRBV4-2,TGTGCCAGCAGCCAAGGAACAAGCTATGGCTACACCTTC,CASSQGTSYGYTF
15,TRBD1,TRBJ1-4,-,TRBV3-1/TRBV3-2,TGTGCCAGCAGCCCGAGGGGGCAGGGGGTTGAAAAACTGTTTTTT,CASSPRGQGVEKLFF
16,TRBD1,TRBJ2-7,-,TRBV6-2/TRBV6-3,TGTGCCAGCAGTTACTCGACCCGGGACAGGGGCTACGAGCAGTACTTC,CASSYSTRDRGYEQYF
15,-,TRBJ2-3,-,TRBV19,TGTGCCAGTAGTATAGCGGGGATCTACACAGATACGCAGTATTTT,CASSIAGIYTDTQYF
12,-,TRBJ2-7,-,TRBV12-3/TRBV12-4,TGTGCCAGCAGCTCCCGACAGTACGAGCAGTACTTC,CASSSRQYEQYF
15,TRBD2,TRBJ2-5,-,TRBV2,TGTGCCAGCCGGACTAGCGGGGGGCCGCAAGGGACCCAGTACTTC,CASRTSGGPQGTQYF
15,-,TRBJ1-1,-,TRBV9,TGTGCCAGCAGCCCACACCCGGAAGCGTCAACTGAAGCTTTCTTT,CASSPHPEASTEAFF
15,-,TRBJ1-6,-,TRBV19,TGTGCCAGTAGTGTAACAGGCTCCTATAATTCACCCCTCCACTTT,CASSVTGSYNSPLHF
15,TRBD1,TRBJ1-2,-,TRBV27,TGTGCCAGCAGAACACCGGGACAGGGACTCTATGGCTACACCTTC,CASRTPGQGLYGYTF
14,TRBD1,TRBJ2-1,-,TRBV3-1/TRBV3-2,TGTGCCAGCTCCCAGGGGGACAGGGTAAATGAGCAGTTCTTC,CASSQGDRVNEQFF
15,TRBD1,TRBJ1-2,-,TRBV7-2,TGTGCCAGCAGCCATACTGAGGGGGCATTGTATGGCTACACCTTC,CASSHTEGALYGYTF
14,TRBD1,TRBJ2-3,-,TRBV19,TGTGCCAGTAAGGACAGGGGGCTTACAGATACGCAGTATTTT,CASKDRGLTDTQYF
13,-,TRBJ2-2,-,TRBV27,TGTGCCAGCAGTTTGGCGGACATGAGGGAGCTGTTTTTT,CASSLADMRELFF
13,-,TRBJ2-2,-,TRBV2,TGTGCCAGCAGTGACGACAGCACCGGGGAGCTGTTTTTT,CASSDDSTGELFF
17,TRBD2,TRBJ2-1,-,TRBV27,TGTGCCAGCAGTGCCAACCCTAGCGGGGGAGCCTACAATGAGCAGTTCTTC,CASSANPSGGAYNEQFF
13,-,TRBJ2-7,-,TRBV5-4,TGTGCCAGCAGCTTACCGAGCTCCTACGAGCAGTACTTC,CASSLPSSYEQYF
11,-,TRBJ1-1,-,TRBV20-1,TGCAGTGCCGAGGGGAACACTGAAGCTTTCTTT,CSAEGNTEAFF
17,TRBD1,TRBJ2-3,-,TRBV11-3,TGTGCCAGCAGCACAACCCGCGAGGGGGCTTTCACAGATACGCAGTATTTT,CASSTTREGAFTDTQYF
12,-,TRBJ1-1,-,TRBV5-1,TGCGCCAGCAGGCAGATGAACACTGAAGCTTTCTTT,CASRQMNTEAFF
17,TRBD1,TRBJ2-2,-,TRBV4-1,TGCGCCAGCAGCAAGACAGGGAAAGGAGGGAACACCGGGGAGCTGTTTTTT,CASSKTGKGGNTGELFF
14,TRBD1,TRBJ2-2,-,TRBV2,TGTGCCAGCAAGAGGGGGCGGTCAACCGGGGAGCTGTTTTTT,CASKRGRSTGELFF
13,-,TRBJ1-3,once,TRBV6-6,TGTGCCAGCAGTCCCGCAGTGGGAAACACCATATATTTT,CASSPAVGNTIYF
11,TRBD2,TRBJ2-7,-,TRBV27,TGTGCCAGCAGGCGGGGAGGGGAGCAGTACTTC,CASRRGGEQYF
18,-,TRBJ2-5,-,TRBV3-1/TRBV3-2,TGTGCCAGCAGCCAAGATTTAAGGTTCGTTGGGGGCGCAGAGACCCAGTACTTC,CASSQDLRFVGGAETQYF
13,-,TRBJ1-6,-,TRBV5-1,TGCGCCAGCAGCTTGGCAGGGGAATCACCCCTCCACTTT,CASSLAGESPLHF
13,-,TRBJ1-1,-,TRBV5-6,TGTGCCAGCAGCACCCCGGCGGCCACTGAAGCTTTCTTT,CASSTPAATEAFF
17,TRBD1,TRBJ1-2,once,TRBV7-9,TGTGCCAGCAGCTTATTGGTCGGGACAGGGGAAGGCTATGGCTACACCTTC,CASSLLVGTGEGYGYTF
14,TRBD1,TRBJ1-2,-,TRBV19,TGTGCCAGTGTGGCAATGGACAGGGGCAAAGGCTACACCTTC,CASVAMDRGKGYTF
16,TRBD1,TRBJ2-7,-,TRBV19,TGTGCCAGTAGTAATTATACAGGGGGTTCCCGCTACGAGCAGTACTTC,CASSNYTGGSRYEQYF
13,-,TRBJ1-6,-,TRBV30,TGTGCCTGGGAGAGCTCCTATAATTCACCCCTCCACTTT,CAWESSYNSPLHF
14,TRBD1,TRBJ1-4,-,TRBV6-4,TGTGCCAGCAGTGAAGGACAGGGTAATGAAAAACTGTTTTTT,CASSEGQGNEKLFF
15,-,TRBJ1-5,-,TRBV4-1,TGCGCCAGCAGCCAAGATGGGGCAGTCAATCAGCCCCAGCATTTT,CASSQDGAVNQPQHF